The source of this TCR beta chain is a study of shared clonotypes between healthy human individuals. Study observations and caveats: Owing to a small donor count, the genetic and exposure-history diversity represented was limited.

Among the donors, all were Caucasian adults who lived in Nashville, Tennessee. V lost 5 bases and J lost 0; bases outside the gene matches: 8. The CDR3 is 16 amino acids. Germline assignment: CDR1 SGHAT and CDR2 FQNNGV. In this sample, this clone turned up a few times. What it binds is unknown. It was at deep level that the assay was run. Profiling relied on immunoSEQ multiplex PCR, and the TCRdb table lists in-frame clones only, not all of them. The table has 950,000 to 1,200,000 clones, approximately 77% seen once; the top ten hold 0.89%. The sample comprised memory CD4+ T cells from PBMCs. Indicated subset: CD45RA-negative fraction. The sequence was obtained from a man aged 18-30 years in good health. Some clones in this sample may be carry-over from other donors' samples. The chain has TRBV11-2 and TRBJ2-3, with 7 bases lining up with TRBD2. This CDR3 is CASSTQAGTSTDTQYF. The CDR3 nucleotides are TGTGCCAGCAGCACACAAGCGGGAACAAGCACAGATACGCAGTATTTT. Full variable domain (outside the CDR3, taken from reference TRBV11-2 and TRBJ2-3): EAGVAQSPRYKIIEKRQSVAFWCNPISGHATLYWYQQILGQGPKLLIQFQNNGVVDDSQLPKDRFSAERLKGVDSTLKIQPAKLEDSAVYLCASSTQAGTSTDTQYFGPGTRLTVL.